This T cell receptor beta chain was obtained from a study of T cell repertoires in cytomegalovirus infection. This clonotype was seen ten or more times. Its specificity is unknown. Findings of the study overall: Dominating the ex vivo response were HLA-C-restricted CMV-specific TCR beta clonotypes.

Trimming took 6 bases from V and 3 from J; bases not matched to a gene: 2. Germline loops: CDR1 SGHTA, CDR2 FQGNSA. The CDR3 has 14 residues. MiXCR, applied by TCRdb to the reads, yields one record per CDR3 protein. The data show 250,000 to 300,000 distinct CDR3 sequences, roughly 10% seen once. This receptor was taken from a human donor in good health (CMV status not recorded). Some clones in this sample may be carry-over from other donors' samples. The specimen was PBMCs. The rearrangement uses TRBV7-2 and TRBJ1-1; TRBD1 aligns across 12 bases. This CDR3 is CASRGQGADTEAFF. DNA of the CDR3: TGTGCCAGCAGGGGACAGGGGGCTGACACTGAAGCTTTCTTT.